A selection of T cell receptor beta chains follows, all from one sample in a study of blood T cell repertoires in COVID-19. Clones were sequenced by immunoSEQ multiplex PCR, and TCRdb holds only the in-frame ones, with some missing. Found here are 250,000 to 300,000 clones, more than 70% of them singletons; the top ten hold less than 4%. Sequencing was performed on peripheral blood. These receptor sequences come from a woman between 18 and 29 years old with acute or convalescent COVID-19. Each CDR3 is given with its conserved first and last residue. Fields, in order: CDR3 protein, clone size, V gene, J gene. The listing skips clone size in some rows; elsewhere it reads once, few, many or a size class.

CDR3aa: CASSLSGQVGNTIYF
abundance: NA
v_gene: TRBV27
j_gene: TRBJ1-3

CDR3aa: CASSVLAGVSDGELFF
abundance: NA
v_gene: TRBV7-2
j_gene: TRBJ2-2

CDR3aa: CAIGQGGDEQYF
abundance: NA
v_gene: TRBV10-3
j_gene: TRBJ2-7

CDR3aa: CSVSWVGDEQYF
abundance: NA
v_gene: TRBV29-1
j_gene: TRBJ2-7

CDR3aa: CASSLRSGIRDEQFF
abundance: NA
v_gene: TRBV2
j_gene: TRBJ2-1

CDR3aa: CASRDWSGQGANTEAFF
abundance: NA
v_gene: TRBV13
j_gene: TRBJ1-1

CDR3aa: CSAGERDTQYF
abundance: NA
v_gene: TRBV29-1
j_gene: TRBJ2-3

CDR3aa: CATQLGEHASDTQYF
abundance: NA
v_gene: TRBV10-3
j_gene: TRBJ2-3

CDR3aa: CASTPGTSLSGELFF
abundance: NA
v_gene: TRBV7-6
j_gene: TRBJ2-2

CDR3aa: CASSLGLAGINEQFF
abundance: NA
v_gene: TRBV3-1/TRBV3-2
j_gene: TRBJ2-1

CDR3aa: CASSKGGLPDQPQHF
abundance: NA
v_gene: TRBV21-1
j_gene: TRBJ1-5

CDR3aa: CASSLGSALGRAEAFF
abundance: NA
v_gene: TRBV7-2
j_gene: TRBJ1-1

CDR3aa: CSVVENGYTF
abundance: NA
v_gene: TRBV29-1
j_gene: TRBJ1-2

CDR3aa: CASRWGQAYGYTF
abundance: NA
v_gene: TRBV28
j_gene: TRBJ1-2

CDR3aa: CASSEGQWAEQYF
abundance: few
v_gene: TRBV5-1
j_gene: TRBJ2-7

CDR3aa: CASSFQEGEAFF
abundance: NA
v_gene: TRBV7-9
j_gene: TRBJ1-1

CDR3aa: CASSQEIGQANNQPQHF
abundance: NA
v_gene: TRBV4-3
j_gene: TRBJ1-5

CDR3aa: CASSLGVYEQYF
abundance: NA
v_gene: TRBV5-1
j_gene: TRBJ2-7

CDR3aa: CATSRVGSGSYNEQFF
abundance: NA
v_gene: TRBV15
j_gene: TRBJ2-1

CDR3aa: CASSLSGTGNGYTF
abundance: NA
v_gene: TRBV7-9
j_gene: TRBJ1-2

CDR3aa: CASTLPGQGYNEQFF
abundance: NA
v_gene: TRBV13
j_gene: TRBJ2-1

CDR3aa: CASSANRFSGNTIYF
abundance: NA
v_gene: TRBV10-2
j_gene: TRBJ1-3

CDR3aa: CASSLGGGYTGELFF
abundance: NA
v_gene: TRBV5-6
j_gene: TRBJ2-2

CDR3aa: CASSSLGQGDPNYGYTF
abundance: NA
v_gene: TRBV28
j_gene: TRBJ1-2